Shown below are 18 T cell receptor beta chains from a single sample sequenced in a study of T cell responses to AZD1222 COVID-19 vaccine. Here immunoSEQ multiplex PCR was the method, and the copy in TCRdb shows in-frame clones only, minus some. Of nearly 110,000 clones in the sample, roughly 89% are singletons; the top ten hold about 20%. The sequencing used peripheral blood, collected on day 0 of AZD1222 vaccination. Every receptor here comes from an adult in good health.

There are a few counts of this clone. Sequence at one end of the junction differs from germline and may be a read error. The chain employs TRBV18 and TRBJ1-1; weak D call: TRBD1 (5 bases). Per germline, CDR1 KGHSH and CDR2 LQKENI. There are 15 residues in the CDR3. The CDR3 coding sequence is TGTGCCAGCTCTCCACCAACCGGGACCCAAGCGGAGGCTTTCTTT. It codes for CASSPPTGTQAEAFF.

The V and J genes are TRBV2 and TRBJ1-4; unclear D gene. Germline values: CDR1 SNHLY, CDR2 FYNNEI. Between the trimmed V and J ends, which lost 8 bases and 6 bases, there was a span of 10 bases. This CDR3 contains 12 residues. The CDR3 DNA sequence: TGTGCCAGCGAGGGCAGAGATGAAAAACTGTTTTTT. Translation: CASEGRDEKLFF.

This clone was counted between two and nine times. The rearrangement links TRBV27 to TRBJ1-6, with D possibly TRBD1 on 5 matching bases. Germline V gene lookup returns CDR1 MNHEY and CDR2 SMNVEV (reference sequence). Trimming left V 4 bases short and J 8 bases short, with 15 bases between. The length of the CDR3 is 15 residues. The CDR3, as DNA: TGTGCCAGCAGTTCCCCGGGGACCACCCATTCACCCCTCCACTTT. It specifies CASSSPGTTHSPLHF.

The V call is TRBV2, the J call TRBJ2-3, with a tentative D call TRBD2 (7 bases). The germline CDR1 and CDR2 sequences are SNHLY and FYNNEI. CDR3 length equals 15 residues. Trimming stripped 7 bases from V and 5 bases from J, with 19 bases between. The CDR3 region has the DNA TGTGCCAGCAAACAGTGGGCGGGGGCGGAAGATACGCAGTATTTT. As protein: CASKQWAGAEDTQYF.

This clone was seen more than once but under ten times. CDR3 sequence: CASSVETMNTEAFF. CDR3 DNA sequence: TGTGCCAGCAGCGTAGAGACAATGAACACTGAAGCTTTCTTT. The chain has TRBV9 and TRBJ1-1; D is unclear. The V gene lost 0 bases and the J gene lost 0 bases, with 6 bases spanning the gap. The CDR3 contains 14 residues. Germline V gene sequence: CDR1 SGDLS, CDR2 YYNGEE.

This chain joins TRBV28 and TRBJ1-5, with D possibly TRBD1 on 6 matching bases. Germline CDR1 MDHEN, CDR2 SYDVKM. The CDR3 spans 16 residues. V was trimmed by 7 bases and J by 3 bases, leaving 19 bases between them. As DNA, the CDR3 is TGTGCCAGCAAACCCCCGGACAGATTCATCAATCAGCCCCAGCATTTT. This gives the protein CASKPPDRFINQPQHF.

V is TRBV15 and J is TRBJ1-6; a weak D match, TRBD1 (5 bases). Germline CDR1 reads LNHNV; CDR2 reads YYDKDF (reference sequence). Trimming pared 1 base from V and 1 base from J, leaving 14 bases between. The CDR3 is made up of 18 amino acids. CDR3 loop: CATSRVSTRGSYNSPLHF. CDR3 coding DNA: TGTGCCACCAGCAGAGTTTCGACAAGGGGTTCCTATAATTCACCCCTCCACTTT. Filled out from reference TRBV15 and TRBJ1-6, the complete variable domain reads DAMVIQNPRYQVTQFGKPVTLSCSQTLNHNVMYWYQQKSSQAPKLLFHYYDKDFNNEADTPDNFQSRRPNTSFCFLDIRSPGLGDTAMYLCATSRVSTRGSYNSPLHFGNGTRLTVT.

The gene calls are TRBV3-1 (or the pseudogene TRBV3-2) and TRBJ1-1, with D hard to call. The CDR3 is 15 residues long. Germline CDR1 LGHDT, CDR2 YNNKEL (reference sequence). Trimming took 6 bases from V and 1 from J, leaving 15 bases between them. The CDR3 protein is CASSQMAGANTEAFF. The CDR3 DNA reads as TGTGCCAGCAGTCAAATGGCGGGAGCGAACACTGAAGCTTTCTTT.

The genes are TRBV7-3 and TRBJ2-3, with 9 bases identical to TRBD1. V was pared by 5 bases and J by 1 base, with 13 bases of the junction left unmatched. Looked up from germline, CDR1 is SGHTA and CDR2 is FQGTGA. The CDR3 totals 18 residues. The chain's CDR3 is CASSKTRDRVVGTDTQYF. As DNA, the CDR3 is TGTGCCAGCAGCAAAACCCGGGACAGGGTGGTAGGCACAGATACGCAGTATTTT. The entire variable domain, with the rest obtained from reference TRBV7-3 and TRBJ2-3, is as follows: GAGVSQTPSNKVTEKGKYVELRCDPISGHTALYWYRQSLGQGPEFLIYFQGTGAADDSGLPNDRFFAVRPEGSVSTLKIQRTERGDSAVYLCASSKTRDRVVGTDTQYFGPGTRLTVL.

This chain connects TRBV27 to TRBJ1-5; maybe TRBD1 (6 bases). The CDR3 is 13 residues long. V was trimmed by 5 bases and J by 7 bases, leaving 12 bases between them. CDR1 MNHEY and CDR2 SMNVEV come from the germline V gene (reference sequence). The DNA for the CDR3 is TGTGCCAGCAGTCTACAGGGAGCGCAGCCCCAGCATTTT. This encodes CASSLQGAQPQHF.

The chain has TRBV10-3 and TRBJ2-1; D ambiguous. The CDR3 contains 16 residues. V dropped 4 bases and J dropped 6 bases, with 19 bases sitting between them. The V gene's germline CDR1 is ENHRY and CDR2 SYGVKD. CDR3 loop: CAISALRVAGRNEQFF. The CDR3, as DNA: TGTGCCATCAGTGCCCTTAGGGTGGCAGGTCGCAATGAGCAGTTCTTC.

This chain links TRBV10-3 with TRBJ1-6; no firm D call. The CDR3 has 11 amino acids. CDR1 is ENHRY, CDR2 SYGVKD, per germline. V was trimmed by 8 bases and J by 9 bases, leaving 8 bases between them. In DNA, the CDR3 is TGTGCCATCGGGGATTCTTCACCCCTCCACTTT. Translated, it gives CAIGDSSPLHF.

The chain combines TRBV6-5 with TRBJ1-4; tentative D call: TRBD1 (6 bases). There are 12 residues in the CDR3. Germline V gene lookup returns CDR1 MNHEY and CDR2 SVGAGI. Between the trimmed V and J ends, which lost 7 bases and 10 bases, there was a span of 13 bases. CDR3 residues: CASNPQGGKLFF. Here the CDR3 DNA reads TGTGCCAGCAACCCACAGGGAGGAAAACTGTTTTTT.

This clone was observed once. The chain uses TRBV11-2 and TRBJ1-2; D remains ambiguous. The CDR3 totals 16 residues. V was pared by 6 bases and J by 10 bases, with 27 bases between. The germline V gene has CDR1 SGHAT and CDR2 FQNNGV. CDR3 region: CASSPPSRGLYVDYTF. The DNA of the CDR3 is TGTGCCAGCAGTCCTCCCTCCCGGGGTTTATATGTGGACTACACCTTC.

The rearrangement uses TRBV19 and TRBJ1-2, with D possibly being TRBD1 (5 bases). This CDR3 region has 17 residues. Per germline, CDR1 LNHDA and CDR2 SQIVND (reference sequence). V dropped 5 bases and J dropped 5 bases, with 24 bases sitting between them. CDR3 sequence (DNA): TGTGCCAGTAGTGAGGGCGACAGTCACAAAGCTATTTATGGCTACACCTTC. Encoded protein: CASSEGDSHKAIYGYTF.

The chain carries TRBV7-2 and TRBJ2-7, with 7 bases lining up with TRBD1. Trimming at V came to 5 bases and at J to 3 bases, leaving 7 bases not matched to a gene. The CDR3 sequence is 14 residues long. Germline V CDR1 and CDR2: SGHTA, FQGNSA. The CDR3 DNA sequence: TGTGCCAGCAGCCGTGGGACAGCCAGCTACGAGCAGTACTTC. It yields the protein CASSRGTASYEQYF.

V and J are TRBV13 and TRBJ2-1, with TRBD2 matching 8 bases. Germline V lookup: CDR1 PRHDT, CDR2 FYEKMQ (reference sequence). The CDR3 spans 17 residues. J was trimmed by 7 bases and V by 2 bases; bases with no gene match: 13. CDR3 in DNA: TGTGCCAGCAGCTTAAGTCCGTGGACTAGCAGTGGGAATGAGCAGTTCTTC. It codes for CASSLSPWTSSGNEQFF.

The chain employs TRBV6-2 or TRBV6-3 and TRBJ1-1, with a tentative D call TRBD1 (5 bases). V lost 1 base and J lost 7, with 10 bases in between. CDR3 length equals 13 residues. Germline CDR1 MNHEY, CDR2 SVGEGT. CDR3 in DNA: TGTGCCAGCAGTTACTTAACTAGGGGTGAAGCTTTCTTT. Protein: CASSYLTRGEAFF.